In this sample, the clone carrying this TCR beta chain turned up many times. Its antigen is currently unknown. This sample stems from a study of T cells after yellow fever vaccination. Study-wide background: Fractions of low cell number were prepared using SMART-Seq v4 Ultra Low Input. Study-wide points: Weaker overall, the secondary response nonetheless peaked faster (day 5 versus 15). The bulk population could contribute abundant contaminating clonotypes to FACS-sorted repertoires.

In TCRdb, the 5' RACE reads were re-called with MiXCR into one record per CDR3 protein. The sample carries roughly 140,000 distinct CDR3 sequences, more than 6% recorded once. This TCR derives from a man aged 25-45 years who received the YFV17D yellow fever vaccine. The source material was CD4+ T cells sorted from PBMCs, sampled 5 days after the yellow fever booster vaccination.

This CDR3 reads CASSLAGTGVYEQYF. The CDR3 nucleotides read TGTGCCAGCAGCTTAGCGGGGACGGGGGTCTACGAGCAGTACTTC. This sequence joins TRBV7-2 and TRBJ2-7; D is perhaps TRBD2 (6 bases). Trimming left V 0 bases short and J 3 bases short, with 12 bases between. Germline V lookup: CDR1 SGHTA, CDR2 FQGNSA. The CDR3 sequence is 15 residues long.